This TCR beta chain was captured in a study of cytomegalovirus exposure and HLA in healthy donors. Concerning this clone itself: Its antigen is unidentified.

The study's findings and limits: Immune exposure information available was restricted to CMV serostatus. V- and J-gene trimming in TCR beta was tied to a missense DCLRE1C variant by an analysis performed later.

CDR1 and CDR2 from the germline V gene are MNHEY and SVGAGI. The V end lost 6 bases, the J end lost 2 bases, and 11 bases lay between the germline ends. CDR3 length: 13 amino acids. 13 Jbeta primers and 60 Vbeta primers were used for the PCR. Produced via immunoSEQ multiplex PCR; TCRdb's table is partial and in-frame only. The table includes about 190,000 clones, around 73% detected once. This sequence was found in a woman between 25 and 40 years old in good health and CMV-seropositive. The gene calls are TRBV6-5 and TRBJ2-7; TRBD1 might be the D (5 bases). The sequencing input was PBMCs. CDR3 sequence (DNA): TGTGCCAGCAGGGACACGCGGACCTACGAGCAGTACTTC. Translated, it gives CASRDTRTYEQYF.